Sequencing of this TCR beta chain was carried out in a study of radiotherapy plus CTLA-4 blockade in lung cancer. Findings and limits, study-wide: Tumor-derived TCR clones expanded in blood after radiotherapy plus ipilimumab.

This clone was recorded a few times. Antigen: not known. Per the germline V gene, CDR1 is SGDLS and CDR2 is YYNGEE. V lost 0 bases to trimming and J lost 7 bases; unmatched junction nucleotides: 5. The CDR3 is made up of 15 amino acids. Sequencing was performed with immunoSEQ multiplex PCR; in TCRdb, only in-frame clones are kept and a portion is missing. This repertoire shows approximately 49,000 clones, approximately 84% found once; its top ten account for approximately 30%. The rearrangement uses TRBV9 and TRBJ2-1; TRBD1 matches 9 bases. This TCR derives from a human donor with non-small cell lung cancer whose response to radiotherapy plus ipilimumab could not be evaluated. The sequences come from peripheral blood, collected from a patient treated with radiotherapy plus ipilimumab. The CDR3: CASSVEQGAKNEQFF. In DNA form, the CDR3 reads TGTGCCAGCAGCGTAGAACAGGGGGCTAAAAATGAGCAGTTCTTC.